This entry lists 17 T cell receptor delta chains sequenced from one sample in a study of gamma-delta chains in newborns, infants, children. TCRdb repeated clone calling on the reads with CATT. This sample yields approximately 2,800 delta-chain clones, of which just over 45% are seen a single time; about 10% belongs to the top ten. This specimen was blood, taken at baseline. The receptors stem from a child who received the measles vaccine.

This clone was seen once. This could be a read error, since a much larger clone is one nucleotide away. The V call is TRDV2, the J call TRDJ3; 8 bases align to TRDD3. Trimming cost V 3 bases and J 1 base; bases outside gene matches: 10. The CDR3 is 19 amino acids. Germline CDR1 GEAIGNYY, CDR2 EKD. The CDR3 loop reads CACDPRLGILSWDTRQMFF. CDR3 in DNA: TGTGCCTGTGACCCGCGTTTGGGGATACTGTCCTGGGACACCCGACAGATGTTTTTC.

A note on this clone: One junction end disagrees with the germline gene, perhaps due to a read error. The chain links TRDV1 to TRDJ1, with 7 positions matching TRDD3. CDR3 size: 24 residues. Germline assignment: CDR1 TSWWSYY and CDR2 QGS. Here the CDR3 reads CAPGEFISSSPSFLLGCYTDKLIF. DNA of the CDR3: TGTGCTCCTGGGGAATTCATCTCATCGTCACCTTCTTTTCTACTGGGGTGTTACACCGATAAACTCATCTTT.

About this clone: This may be a read error, as it is one base from a much larger clone. Other DNA sequences in the same sample also yield this CDR3. The chain joins TRDV1 to TRDJ3; possible D gene TRDD3, 5 bases. CDR1 TSWWSYY and CDR2 QGS come from the germline V gene. This CDR3 is built from 19 residues. The CDR3 loop reads CALVPASRVDSWDTRQMFF. The CDR3 nucleotides read TGTGCTCTTGTGCCCGCGTCCCGAGTGGACTCCTGGGACACCCGACAGATGTTCTTC.

This clone was seen a few times. Other nucleotide sequences in the sample specify the same CDR3. The V gene is TRDV3, the J gene TRDJ1; TRDD3 agrees at 8 bases. Germline V lookup: CDR1 TVYSNPD, CDR2 GDNSRS (reference sequence). The CDR3 has 19 amino acids. J lost 0 bases, V lost 2 bases, and 20 bases had no gene match. The CDR3 reads CAFFNFFLPWGIDTDKLIF. Here the CDR3 DNA reads TGTGCCTTTTTTAATTTTTTCCTGCCTTGGGGGATCGACACCGATAAACTCATCTTT. Looking up the rest from reference TRDV3 and TRDJ1 gives the full variable domain: CDKVTQSSPDQTVASGSEVVLLCTYDTVYSNPDLFWYRIRPDYSFQFVFYGDNSRSEGADFTQGRFSVKHILTQKAFHLVISPVRTEDSATYYCAFFNFFLPWGIDTDKLIFGKGTRVTVEP.

This clone was observed a handful of times. J is TRDJ1 and V is TRDV3; TRDD3 might be the D (6 bases). This CDR3 region has 11 residues. The V gene lost 5 bases and the J gene lost 5 bases, with 12 bases spanning the gap. Germline values: CDR1 TVYSNPD, CDR2 GDNSRS (reference sequence). The CDR3 region has the DNA TGTGCCCACCCTCTGGGGGATAAACTCATCTTT. Translated, it gives CAHPLGDKLIF. Complete variable domain (other parts from reference TRDV3 and TRDJ1): CDKVTQSSPDQTVASGSEVVLLCTYDTVYSNPDLFWYRIRPDYSFQFVFYGDNSRSEGADFTQGRFSVKHILTQKAFHLVISPVRTEDSATYYCAHPLGDKLIFGKGTRVTVEP.

Details on this clone: A junction end diverges from the germline sequence, so it may reflect a read error. This chain joins TRDV1 and TRDJ1; 9 bases map to TRDD3. Germline CDR1 and CDR2: TSWWSYY and QGS. The CDR3 loop spans 21 amino acids. CDR3 sequence reads: CALGETRWEVLGDSYTDKPIF. The CDR3, as DNA: TGTGCTCTTGGGGAAACTAGATGGGAAGTACTGGGGGACTCGTACACCGATAAACCCATCTTT.

This clone is medium-sized in the sample. The chain is built from TRDV1 and TRDJ1, with 10 bases that match TRDD3. Germline CDR1 reads TSWWSYY; CDR2 reads QGS. This CDR3 spans 20 amino acids. The J segment lost 1 base and the V segment lost 4 bases, leaving 18 bases of the junction unmatched. CDR3 coding DNA: TGTGCTCTTGGGGTTTTCCTACAGCACTGGGGGATTTCTATCACCGATAAACTCATCTTT. It is translated as CALGVFLQHWGISITDKLIF.

The sample holds a few counts of this clone. V usage is TRDV2 and J usage is TRDJ3, with 13 bases fitting TRDD3. The germline gives CDR1 GEAIGNYY, CDR2 EKD. The CDR3 is made up of 20 amino acids. Trimming at V came to 0 bases and at J to 2 bases, leaving 6 bases not matched to a gene. As DNA, the CDR3 is TGTGCCTGTGACACCGTACTGGGGGATACGGGCACCTGGGACACCCGACAGATGTTTTTC. This sequence encodes CACDTVLGDTGTWDTRQMFF.

This clone was counted between two and nine times. The gene calls are TRDV1 and TRDJ1; 9 nucleotides align to TRDD3. CDR3 length: 17 residues. CDR1 is TSWWSYY and CDR2 is QGS in the germline V gene. V gave up 1 base and J gave up 0 bases; unmatched junction bases: 6. CDR3 in amino acids: CALGEPWGIEYTDKLIF. The CDR3 bases are TGTGCTCTTGGGGAACCCTGGGGGATCGAGTACACCGATAAACTCATCTTT.

In its sample, this clone is medium-sized. The genes are TRDV3 and TRDJ1, with 13 bases aligning to TRDD3. J lost 0 bases, V lost 5 bases, and 33 bases had no gene match. The CDR3 spans 24 residues. Germline V gene sequence: CDR1 TVYSNPD, CDR2 GDNSRS (reference sequence). The DNA of the CDR3 is TGTGCCGCGATGCCCGCTTCCTACCCGTACTGGGGGATACGTATCTTTTTGTACACCGATAAACTCATCTTT. This sequence encodes CAAMPASYPYWGIRIFLYTDKLIF.

The gene calls are TRDV1 and TRDJ1; tentatively, D is TRDD3 (5 bases). There are 19 residues in the CDR3. V was cut by 5 bases and J by 0 bases, with 25 bases left in between. From germline, CDR1 is TSWWSYY and CDR2 QGS. DNA for the CDR3: TGTGCTCTTGGGCCCCCTCCATCACTGGCTGGATCGTACACCGATAAACTCATCTTT. It encodes CALGPPPSLAGSYTDKLIF.

This clone was observed once. This same CDR3 is encoded by further DNA sequences in the sample. V and J are TRDV3 and TRDJ3; D perhaps matches TRDD3 (7 bases). CDR1 and CDR2 (germline): TVYSNPD, GDNSRS (reference sequence). V was pared by 3 bases and J by 1 base, with 28 bases between. The CDR3 is 21 amino acids. CDR3 loop: CAFSPTLVGDPYSWDTRQMFF. The CDR3 coding sequence is TGTGCCTTCTCTCCTACGTTGGTGGGGGACCCGTATTCCTGGGACACCCGACAGATGTTTTTC. The variable domain in full, with the rest retrieved from reference TRDV3 and TRDJ3, is CDKVTQSSPDQTVASGSEVVLLCTYDTVYSNPDLFWYRIRPDYSFQFVFYGDNSRSEGADFTQGRFSVKHILTQKAFHLVISPVRTEDSATYYCAFSPTLVGDPYSWDTRQMFFGTGIKLFVEP.

A note on this clone: A read error is possible here, since a much larger clone lies one base away. The rearrangement joins TRDV2 to TRDJ3; D is possibly TRDD3 (6 bases). CDR1 is GEAIGNYY, CDR2 EKD, per germline. CDR3 length: 18 residues. V lost 3 bases, J lost 0 bases, and 14 bases lay in between. The CDR3 DNA sequence: TGTGCCTGTGACGCCGGGGATTTTAGCTCCTGGGACACCCGACAGATGTTTTTC. It is translated as CACDAGDFSSWDTRQMFF.

The rearrangement uses TRDV1 and TRDJ2; 12 bases align to TRDD3. Looked up from germline, CDR1 is TSWWSYY and CDR2 is QGS. CDR3 length: 21 residues. The V gene end was trimmed by 2 bases and the J gene end by 6 bases; junction bases not matched to a gene: 19. The CDR3 reads CALGETGLSPPGGYASAQLFF. CDR3 sequence (DNA): TGTGCTCTTGGGGAAACAGGGCTTTCCCCCCCTGGGGGATACGCGTCAGCACAACTCTTCTTT.

The V call is TRDV1, the J call TRDJ1; unclear D gene. The CDR3 extends over 18 amino acids. With 4 bases removed from V and 3 bases from J, the gap between germline ends came to 24 bases. Germline values: CDR1 TSWWSYY, CDR2 QGS. In DNA, the CDR3 is TGTGCTCTTGGGGGATATGCCTCTTATTGGAGGGTCTCCGATAAACTCATCTTT. This codes for CALGGYASYWRVSDKLIF.

Relative to its sample, this clone is medium-sized (0.01 to 0.1%). The rearrangement joins TRDV1 to TRDJ2; 9 nucleotides align to TRDD2. The CDR3 runs 22 residues. Germline values: CDR1 TSWWSYY, CDR2 QGS. The trim removed 2 bases at V and 2 bases at J, leaving 21 bases unmatched. The CDR3 DNA is TGTGCTCTTGGGGAAAGCCTTCCTACTACGAGGGGGGATCCTAGGTTGACAGCACAACTCTTCTTT. Protein sequence: CALGESLPTTRGDPRLTAQLFF.

This clone is deemed medium-sized. The V gene is TRDV1, the J gene TRDJ1; 12 bases map to TRDD3. The junction had 22 bases not matched to a gene; V was cut back by 5 bases and J by 0 bases. In germline, CDR1 is TSWWSYY, CDR2 QGS. The CDR3 has 22 amino acids. The CDR3 DNA follows: TGTGCTCTTGGGCCCCCTCCCCTCAGCTACTGGGGGATACATATCGACACCGATAAACTCATCTTT. Protein: CALGPPPLSYWGIHIDTDKLIF.